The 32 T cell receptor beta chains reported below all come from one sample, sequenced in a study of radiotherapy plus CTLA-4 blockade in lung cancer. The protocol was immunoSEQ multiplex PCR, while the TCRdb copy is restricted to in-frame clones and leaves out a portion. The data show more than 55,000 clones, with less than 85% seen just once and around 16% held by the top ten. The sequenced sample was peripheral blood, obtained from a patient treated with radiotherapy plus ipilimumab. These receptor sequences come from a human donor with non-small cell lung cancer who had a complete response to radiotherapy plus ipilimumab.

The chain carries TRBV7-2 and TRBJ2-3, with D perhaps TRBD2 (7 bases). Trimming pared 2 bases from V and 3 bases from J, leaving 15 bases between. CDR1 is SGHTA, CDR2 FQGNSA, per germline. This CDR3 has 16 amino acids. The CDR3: CASSLLGGGTTDTQYF. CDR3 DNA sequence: TGTGCCAGCAGCTTATTGGGCGGGGGCACTACAGATACGCAGTATTTT.

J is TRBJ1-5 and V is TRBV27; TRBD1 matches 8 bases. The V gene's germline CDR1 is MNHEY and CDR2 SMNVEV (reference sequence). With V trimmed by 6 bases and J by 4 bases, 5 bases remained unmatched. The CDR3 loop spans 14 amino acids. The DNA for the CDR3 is TGTGCCAGCAGCCGGGACAGGACAAATCAGCCCCAGCATTTT. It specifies CASSRDRTNQPQHF.

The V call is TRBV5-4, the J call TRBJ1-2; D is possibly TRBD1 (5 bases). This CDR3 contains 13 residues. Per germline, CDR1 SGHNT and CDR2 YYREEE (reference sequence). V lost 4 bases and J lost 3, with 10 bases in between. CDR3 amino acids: CASSPDRDYGYTF. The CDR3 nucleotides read TGTGCCAGCAGCCCTGACAGAGACTATGGCTACACCTTC.

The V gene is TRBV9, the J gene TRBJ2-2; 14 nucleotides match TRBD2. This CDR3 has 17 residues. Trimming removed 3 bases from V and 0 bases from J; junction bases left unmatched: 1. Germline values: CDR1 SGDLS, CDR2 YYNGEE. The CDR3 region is CASSATSGGANTGELFF. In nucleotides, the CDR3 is TGTGCCAGCAGCGCGACTAGCGGGGGGGCGAACACCGGGGAGCTGTTTTTT.

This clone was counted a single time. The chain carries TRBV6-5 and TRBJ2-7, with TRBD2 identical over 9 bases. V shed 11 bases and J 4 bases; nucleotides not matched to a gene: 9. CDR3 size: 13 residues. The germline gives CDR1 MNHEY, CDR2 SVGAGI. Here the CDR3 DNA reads TGTGCCTCCCCGGCTAGCGGGAAATACGAGCAGTACGTC. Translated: CASPASGKYEQYV.

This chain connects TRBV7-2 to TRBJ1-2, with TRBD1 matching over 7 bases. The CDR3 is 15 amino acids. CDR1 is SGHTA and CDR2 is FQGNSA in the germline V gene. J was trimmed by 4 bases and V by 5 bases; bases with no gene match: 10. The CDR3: CASSKQTGTFYGYTF. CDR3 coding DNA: TGTGCCAGCAGCAAACAGACAGGGACCTTCTATGGCTACACCTTC.

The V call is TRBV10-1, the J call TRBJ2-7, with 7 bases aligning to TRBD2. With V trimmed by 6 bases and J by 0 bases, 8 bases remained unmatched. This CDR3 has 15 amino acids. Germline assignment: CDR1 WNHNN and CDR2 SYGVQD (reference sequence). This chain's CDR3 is CASSRDGRSSYEQYF. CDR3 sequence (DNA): TGCGCCAGCAGCCGCGACGGGAGGAGCTCCTACGAGCAGTACTTC.

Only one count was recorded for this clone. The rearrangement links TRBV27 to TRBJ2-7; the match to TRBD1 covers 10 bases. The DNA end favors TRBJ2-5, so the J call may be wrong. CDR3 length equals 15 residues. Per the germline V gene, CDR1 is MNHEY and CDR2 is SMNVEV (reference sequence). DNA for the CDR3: TGTGCCAGCAGTCCCGGACAGGGGGGCAGAGAGACCCAGTACTTC. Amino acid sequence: CASSPGQGGRETQYF.

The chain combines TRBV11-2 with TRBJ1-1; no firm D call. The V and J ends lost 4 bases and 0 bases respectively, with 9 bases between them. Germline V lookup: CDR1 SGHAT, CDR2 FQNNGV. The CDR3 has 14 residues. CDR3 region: CASSSSTLNTEAFF. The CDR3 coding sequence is TGTGCCAGCAGCTCCTCGACATTGAACACTGAAGCTTTCTTT.

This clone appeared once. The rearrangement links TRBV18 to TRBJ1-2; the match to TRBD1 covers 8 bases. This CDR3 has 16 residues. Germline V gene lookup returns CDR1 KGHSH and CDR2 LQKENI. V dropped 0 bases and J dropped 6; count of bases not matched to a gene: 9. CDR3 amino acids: CASSPPGQGALDGYTF. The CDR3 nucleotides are TGTGCCAGCTCACCACCGGGGCAGGGGGCGCTTGATGGCTACACCTTC.

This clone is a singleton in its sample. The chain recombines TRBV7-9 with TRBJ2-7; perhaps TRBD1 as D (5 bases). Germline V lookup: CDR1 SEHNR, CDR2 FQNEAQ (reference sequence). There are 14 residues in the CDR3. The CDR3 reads CASSSRDGQGEQCV. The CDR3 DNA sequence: TGTGCCAGCAGCTCTCGCGACGGGCAGGGCGAGCAGTGCGTC.

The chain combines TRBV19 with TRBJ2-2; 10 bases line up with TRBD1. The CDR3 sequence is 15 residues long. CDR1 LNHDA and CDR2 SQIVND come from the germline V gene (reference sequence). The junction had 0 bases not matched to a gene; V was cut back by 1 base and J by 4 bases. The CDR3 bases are TGTGCCAGTAGTATAGGGACAGGGGGCACCGGGGAGCTGTTTTTT. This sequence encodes CASSIGTGGTGELFF.

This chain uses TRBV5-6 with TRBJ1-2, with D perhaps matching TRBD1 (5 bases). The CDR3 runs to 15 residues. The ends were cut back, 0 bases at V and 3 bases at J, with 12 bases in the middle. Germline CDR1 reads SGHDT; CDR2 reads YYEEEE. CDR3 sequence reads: CASSLGRGLDYGYTF. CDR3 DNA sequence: TGTGCCAGCAGCTTGGGACGGGGGTTAGACTATGGCTACACCTTC.

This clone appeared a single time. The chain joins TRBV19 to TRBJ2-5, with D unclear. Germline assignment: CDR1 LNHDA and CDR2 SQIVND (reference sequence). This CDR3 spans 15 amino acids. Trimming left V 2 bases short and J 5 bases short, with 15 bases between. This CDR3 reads CASSIRTTSQETQYF. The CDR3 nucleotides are TGTGCCAGTAGTATACGCACTACAAGTCAGGAGACCCAGTACTTC.

The CDR3 sequence: CASSPTRGSNTGELFF. The CDR3 region has the DNA TGTGCCAGCAGCCCGACGCGCGGATCGAACACCGGGGAGCTGTTTTTT. This chain uses TRBV7-9 with TRBJ2-2; D is ambiguous. The germline gives CDR1 SEHNR, CDR2 FQNEAQ (reference sequence). V was shortened by 5 bases and J by 0 bases, with 13 bases between the two germline ends. This CDR3 has 16 amino acids. The whole variable domain, filled in from reference TRBV7-9 and TRBJ2-2, reads DTGVSQNPRHKITKRGQNVTFRCDPISEHNRLYWYRQTLGQGPEFLTYFQNEAQLEKSRLLSDRFSAERPKGSFSTLEIQRTEQGDSAMYLCASSPTRGSNTGELFFGEGSRLTVL.

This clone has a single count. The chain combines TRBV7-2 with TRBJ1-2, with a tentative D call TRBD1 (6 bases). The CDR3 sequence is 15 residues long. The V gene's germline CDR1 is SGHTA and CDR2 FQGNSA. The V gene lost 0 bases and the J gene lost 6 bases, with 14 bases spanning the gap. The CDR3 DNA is TGTGCCAGCAGCTTAGCGAGGACAGCTACTAATGGCTACACCTTC. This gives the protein CASSLARTATNGYTF. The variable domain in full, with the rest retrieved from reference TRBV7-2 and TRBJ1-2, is GAGVSQSPSNKVTEKGKDVELRCDPISGHTALYWYRQSLGQGLEFLIYFQGNSAPDKSGLPSDRFSAERTGGSVSTLTIQRTQQEDSAVYLCASSLARTATNGYTFGSGTRLTVV.

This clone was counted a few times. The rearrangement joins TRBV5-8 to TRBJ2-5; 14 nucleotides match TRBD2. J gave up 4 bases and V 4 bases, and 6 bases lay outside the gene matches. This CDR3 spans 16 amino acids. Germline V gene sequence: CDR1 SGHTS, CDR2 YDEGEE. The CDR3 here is CASSVTGTSGGETQYF. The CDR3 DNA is TGTGCCAGCAGCGTGACCGGGACTAGCGGGGGAGAGACCCAGTACTTC. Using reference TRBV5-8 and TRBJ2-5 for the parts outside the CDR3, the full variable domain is EAGVTQSPTHLIKTRGQQATLRCSPISGHTSVYWYQQALGLGLQFLLWYDEGEERNRGNFPPRFSGRQFPNYSSELNVNALELEDSALYLCASSVTGTSGGETQYFGPGTRLLVL.

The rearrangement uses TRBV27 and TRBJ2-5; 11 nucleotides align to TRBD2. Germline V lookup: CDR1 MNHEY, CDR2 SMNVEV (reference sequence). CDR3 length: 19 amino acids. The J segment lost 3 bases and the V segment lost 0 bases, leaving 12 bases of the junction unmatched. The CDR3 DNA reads TGTGCCAGCAGTTTATCGATTGGGACTAGCGGCCGTGAAAAAGAGACCCAGTACTTC. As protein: CASSLSIGTSGREKETQYF.

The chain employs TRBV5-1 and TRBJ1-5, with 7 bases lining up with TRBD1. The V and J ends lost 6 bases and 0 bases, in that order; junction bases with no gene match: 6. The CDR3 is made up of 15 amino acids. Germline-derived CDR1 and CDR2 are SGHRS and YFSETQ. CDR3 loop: CASTLTGDSNQPQHF. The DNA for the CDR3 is TGCGCCAGCACTCTTACAGGGGATAGCAATCAGCCCCAGCATTTT.

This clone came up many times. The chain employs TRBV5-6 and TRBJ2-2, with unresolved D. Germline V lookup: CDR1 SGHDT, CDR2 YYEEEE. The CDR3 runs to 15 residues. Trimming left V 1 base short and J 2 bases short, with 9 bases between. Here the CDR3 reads CASSLWAENTGELFF. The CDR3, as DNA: TGTGCCAGCAGCTTGTGGGCTGAAAACACCGGGGAGCTGTTTTTT.

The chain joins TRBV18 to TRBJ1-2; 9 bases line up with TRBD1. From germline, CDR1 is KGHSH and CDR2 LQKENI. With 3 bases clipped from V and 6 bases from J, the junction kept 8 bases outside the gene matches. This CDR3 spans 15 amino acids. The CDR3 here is CASSPRGQGRDGYTF. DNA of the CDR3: TGTGCCAGCTCACCGAGAGGACAGGGGCGGGATGGCTACACCTTC.

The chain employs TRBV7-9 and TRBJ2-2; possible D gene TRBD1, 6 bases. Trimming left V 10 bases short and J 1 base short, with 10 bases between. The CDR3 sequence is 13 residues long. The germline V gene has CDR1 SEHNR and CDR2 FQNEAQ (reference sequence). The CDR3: CAIPGQNTGELFF. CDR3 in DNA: TGTGCCATTCCGGGACAGAACACCGGGGAGCTGTTTTTT.

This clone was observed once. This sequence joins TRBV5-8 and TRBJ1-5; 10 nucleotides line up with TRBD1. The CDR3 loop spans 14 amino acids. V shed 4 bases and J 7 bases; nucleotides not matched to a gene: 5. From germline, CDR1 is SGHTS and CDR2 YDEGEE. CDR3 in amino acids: CASSPDRGRQPQHF. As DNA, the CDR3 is TGTGCCAGCAGCCCTGACAGGGGGCGACAGCCCCAGCATTTT. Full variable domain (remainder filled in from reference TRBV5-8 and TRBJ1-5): EAGVTQSPTHLIKTRGQQATLRCSPISGHTSVYWYQQALGLGLQFLLWYDEGEERNRGNFPPRFSGRQFPNYSSELNVNALELEDSALYLCASSPDRGRQPQHFGDGTRLSIL.

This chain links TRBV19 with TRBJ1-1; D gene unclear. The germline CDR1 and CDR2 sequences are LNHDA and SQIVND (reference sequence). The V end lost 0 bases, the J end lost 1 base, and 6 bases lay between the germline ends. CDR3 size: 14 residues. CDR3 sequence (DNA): TGTGCCAGTAGTATAGACGCGAGGAACACTGAAGCTTTCTTT. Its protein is CASSIDARNTEAFF. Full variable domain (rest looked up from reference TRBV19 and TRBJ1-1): DGGITQSPKYLFRKEGQNVTLSCEQNLNHDAMYWYRQDPGQGLRLIYYSQIVNDFQKGDIAEGYSVSREKKESFPLTVTSAQKNPTAFYLCASSIDARNTEAFFGQGTRLTVV.

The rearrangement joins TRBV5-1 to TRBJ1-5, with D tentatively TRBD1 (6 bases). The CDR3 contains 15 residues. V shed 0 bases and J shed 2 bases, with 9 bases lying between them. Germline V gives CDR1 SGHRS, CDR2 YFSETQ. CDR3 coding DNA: TGCGCCAGCAGCTTGGAAGGGACACGCAATCAGCCCCAGCATTTT. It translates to CASSLEGTRNQPQHF. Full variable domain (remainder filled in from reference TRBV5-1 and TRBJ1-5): KAGVTQTPRYLIKTRGQQVTLSCSPISGHRSVSWYQQTPGQGLQFLFEYFSETQRNKGNFPGRFSGRQFSNSRSEMNVSTLELGDSALYLCASSLEGTRNQPQHFGDGTRLSIL.

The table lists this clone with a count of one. The CDR3 nucleotides are TGTGCCAGCAGTTCTCCCAGTACCGGGGAGCTGTTTTTT. It is translated as CASSSPSTGELFF. The gene calls are TRBV5-6 and TRBJ2-2; no definite D call. The CDR3 runs to 13 residues. CDR1 is SGHDT, CDR2 YYEEEE, per germline. The V gene lost 5 bases and the J gene lost 5 bases, with 10 bases spanning the gap.

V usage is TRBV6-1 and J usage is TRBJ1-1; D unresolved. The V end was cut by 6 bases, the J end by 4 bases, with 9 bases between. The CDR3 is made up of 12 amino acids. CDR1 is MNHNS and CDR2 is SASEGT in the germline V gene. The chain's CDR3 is CASRNMATEAFF. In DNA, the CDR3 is TGTGCCAGCAGGAATATGGCCACTGAAGCTTTCTTT.

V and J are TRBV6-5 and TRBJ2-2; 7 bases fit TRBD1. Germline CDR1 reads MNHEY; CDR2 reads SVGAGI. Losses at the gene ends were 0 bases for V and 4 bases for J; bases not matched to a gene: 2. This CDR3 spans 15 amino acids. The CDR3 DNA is TGTGCCAGCAGTTACTCGGGGGACAGCACCGGGGAGCTGTTTTTT. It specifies CASSYSGDSTGELFF.

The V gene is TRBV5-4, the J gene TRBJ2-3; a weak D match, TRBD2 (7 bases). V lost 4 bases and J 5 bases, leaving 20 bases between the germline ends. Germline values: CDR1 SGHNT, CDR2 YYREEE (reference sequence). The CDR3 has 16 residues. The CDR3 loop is CASSRPSGRGGDTQYF. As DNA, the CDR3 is TGTGCCAGCAGCCGCCCTAGCGGCAGGGGAGGAGATACGCAGTATTTT.

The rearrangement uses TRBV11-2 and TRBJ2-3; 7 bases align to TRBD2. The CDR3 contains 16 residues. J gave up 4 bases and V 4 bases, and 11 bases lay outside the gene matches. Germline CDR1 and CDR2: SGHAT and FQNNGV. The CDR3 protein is CASSSRRRGGADTQYF. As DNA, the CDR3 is TGTGCCAGCAGCTCTCGGAGGAGGGGAGGGGCAGATACGCAGTATTTT.

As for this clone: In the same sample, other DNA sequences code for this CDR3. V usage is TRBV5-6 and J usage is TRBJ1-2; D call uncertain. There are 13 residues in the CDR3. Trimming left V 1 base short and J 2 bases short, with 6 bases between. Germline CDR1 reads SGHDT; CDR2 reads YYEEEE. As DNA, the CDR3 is TGTGCCAGCAGCTTGCCGGGGAACTATGGCTACACCTTC. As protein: CASSLPGNYGYTF.

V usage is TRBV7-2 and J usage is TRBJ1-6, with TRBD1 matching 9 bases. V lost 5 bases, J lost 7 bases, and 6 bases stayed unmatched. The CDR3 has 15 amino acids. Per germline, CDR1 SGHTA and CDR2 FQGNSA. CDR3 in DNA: TGTGCCAGCAGCGGCCGGGACAGGGAAAATTCACCCCTCCACTTT. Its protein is CASSGRDRENSPLHF.